This is a list of T cell receptor beta chains from one sample in a study of blood T cells in healthy people across ages. One entry per CDR3 protein, called by TCRdb with MiXCR from the 5' RACE reads. The sample lists approximately 1,700,000 distinct CDR3 sequences; approximately 39% were seen once. The specimen sequenced was blood. These receptors were obtained from a human donor in good health. Both conserved end residues are part of each CDR3.

v_gene	CDR3aa
TRBV20-1	CSAHGQGSSYGQYF
TRBV6-6	CASSYPMAGRNYGYTF
TRBV6-6	CASSYVRDNNEKLFF
TRBV6-5	CASSPNAGRGTTIYF
TRBV3-1	CASSQGPGALYEQYF
TRBV12-3/TRBV12-4	CASTVEGRYYGYTF
TRBV9	CASSVEGRDPSYNEQFF
TRBV20-1	CSARDLGGVADTQYF
TRBV6-1	CASIPDRIRNYGYTF
TRBV28	CASSLKGIKGQNEQYF
TRBV2	CASNPREYTDTQYF
TRBV12-3/TRBV12-4	CASSLRFRGRDGYTF
TRBV7-8	CASSILAGSTDTQYF
TRBV6-5	CASSSARGPRSYNEQFF
TRBV9	CASSGLTERDTQYF
TRBV6-1	CASSDSRDLNEQFF
TRBV6-1	CASSANRGQPTDTQYF
TRBV20-1	CSARDSDGEEKLFF